This TCR beta chain was documented in a study of molecular identifiers for immune sequencing clone quantification. The use of previously described methods and listed TCR primers produced the bulk TCR libraries. TCRdb itself ran the PCR reads through MiXCR, one entry per CDR3 protein. The table records approximately 590,000 distinct CDR3 sequences, about 25% of them present only once. Regarding this clonotype: Its target is not known.

General observations from the study: Barcode collisions between identical TCR molecules could shrink estimates of highly expanded clone sizes. Jurkat TCR RNA spiked in from one cell (amid about 1 million naive cells) was reportedly detectable. Clones above 20 RNA copies contained over 98% of effector molecules and under 1% of naive molecules.

Germline-derived CDR1 and CDR2 are SQVTM and ANQGSEA. Trimming pared 4 bases from V and 2 bases from J, leaving 9 bases between. This CDR3 comprises 13 residues. The TCR was taken from a human donor in good health. Some libraries in this study had Jurkat cell RNA spiked in. The specimen was naive CD8+ T cells from blood, with Jurkat cell RNA spiked in. As for subset: FACS-sorted CD8+CD4-CCR7+CD45RA+ naive T cells. This chain links TRBV29-1 with TRBJ2-1; D unclear. CDR3 in amino acids: CSVVNGPYNEQFF. The CDR3 DNA follows: TGCAGCGTTGTGAACGGACCCTACAATGAGCAGTTCTTC.